This T cell receptor beta chain was captured by sequencing in a study of blood T cell repertoires in COVID-19. Study as a whole: Material from acute and convalescent COVID-19 was sourced from the United States, Italy and Spain. PBMCs, B-cell-depleted T cells, or T cells provided the cDNA or gDNA that made up the material.

Germline V gene data show CDR1 as SGHTA and CDR2 as FQGTGA. The CDR3 runs to 15 residues. Trimming removed 5 bases at V and 4 bases at J, with 17 bases between. In the authors' workflow: Scientists estimated how many nucleated cells there were by amplifying reference gene primers. Libraries were prepared by immunoSEQ multiplex PCR; TCRdb keeps only in-frame clonotypes and omits some of them. Clone size and the V and J calls come from that table; the DNA yielded D and trimming. The table lists 250,000 to 350,000 clones, roughly 89% of them singletons. The chain employs TRBV7-3 and TRBJ2-5; D possibly corresponds to TRBD1 (6 bases). This TCR came from a man aged 25 to 45 with acute or convalescent COVID-19. Sequencing was done on a sample of peripheral blood. The CDR3 sequence: CASSRTGTPSETQYF. CDR3 coding DNA: TGTGCCAGCAGCCGGACCGGGACACCTTCAGAGACCCAGTACTTC.